This T cell receptor (beta chain) is drawn from a study of OX40 agonist ivuxolimab in advanced cancers. Findings and caveats of the study: Expanded peripheral T-cell antigen specificity went undetermined.

With regard to this clone: Its antigen is undetermined.

This table comes from immunoSEQ multiplex PCR, and its TCRdb copy is limited to in-frame clones, with some not included. Here the sample spans around 12,000 clones, 75% to 85% being singletons. The source was CD4+ or CD8+ T cells sorted from blood, collected in a trial of the OX40 agonist ivuxolimab. The clonotype comes from an adult with an advanced solid tumor such as melanoma, head and neck, liver or kidney cancer.

The CDR3 sequence is CAISPTGAEQFF. As DNA, the CDR3 is TGTGCCATCAGCCCTACCGGGGCTGAGCAGTTCTTC. This chain links TRBV10-3 with TRBJ2-1; tentatively, D is TRBD1 or TRBD2 (5 bases each). Trimming cost V 6 bases and J 9 bases, with 12 bases left between them. The CDR3 is 12 residues long. Germline CDR1 and CDR2: ENHRY and SYGVKD.